This TCR beta chain was captured in a study of cytomegalovirus exposure and HLA in healthy donors (TCRdb year 2017). In terms of the full investigation: An earlier analysis of several hundred of the donors reported about 250 Gb of sequence data and around 110 million unique TCR beta sequences from around 200 million T cells. About 300 gigabases of sequencing data and approximately 84 million unique TCR sequences were included in an early release covering about 700 HLA-typed donors. Of the approximately 400 genotyped donors, over 65% fell in the genetic ancestry cluster associated with self-reported Caucasian donors. The study was designed to test whether signatures of past pathogen exposure could be identified by cataloging public T cell receptors. The T cell repertoires of around 670 subjects were profiled by immunosequencing and related to cytomegalovirus serostatus. Besides the first cohort of approximately 670 subjects, a separate validation cohort made up of 120 different subjects was used. The study combined high-throughput TCR immunosequencing, statistical association of individual TCRs with disease status, and machine learning to predict cytomegalovirus infection status. A later analysis re-analyzed previously published TCR beta repertoires from 660 or so donors and added high-resolution HLA genotyping to study TCR occurrence patterns. Rather than using new phenotypic data, the later analysis identified candidate immune exposures from TCR beta sequences and from how often those sequences occurred across donors. An earlier analysis of several hundred of the donors applied high-throughput TCR beta sequencing to assess whether each TCR beta V gene segment acted as functional or pseudogenic. Donor age, sex, ethnicity and CMV serostatus were collected together with the repertoire data. Genome-wide SNP genotypes for about three fifths of the 666 donors were used in a later genetic analysis, which treated that subset as a discovery cohort. All discovery cohort repertoires had been generated using a single sequencing platform. HLA typing covered class I and class II loci at four-digit resolution. Typing coverage varied by locus: about 620-640 donors for A, B, C, DRB1 and DQB1; more than 500 for DQA1; some 610 for DPA1; under 490 for DPB1. A few DR-DQ haplotypes were treated as single units for association and clustering because of strong linkage in the cohort. Among some 400 genotyped donors of the cohort, an average of approximately 230,000 unique TCR beta nucleotide sequences were sequenced per donor, roughly 20% of them non-productive. The study at large found these results: Across donors, most TCR sequences were observed very rarely, whereas some public TCRs were present in many individuals. In a later analysis, about 16,000 TCR beta sequences were associated with specific HLA alleles at a false discovery rate of 0.05. Only TCR beta chains were sequenced in this cohort, and the absence of alpha or paired-chain data limited detectable features. A further reported finding was that TCR beta sequences accurately predicted the HLA-A and HLA-B alleles for most subjects in the first cohort. V-gene and J-gene trimming of TCR beta chains was associated with a missense DCLRE1C variant in a later genetic analysis, and the association was replicated in an independent cohort. It was suggested by the authors that the approach could potentially be generalized to other disease states and immunological phenotypes. Because some donors lacked HLA typing at each locus, the association tests relied only on the typed subset. A few of the identified cytomegalovirus-associated TCR beta chains were confirmed in vitro to be specific for cytomegalovirus antigens. According to a later analysis, TCR association rates differed among HLA loci, with DRB1 alleles showing the most associated TCRs and HLA-C alleles showing the fewest. Correlated functional status among segregating V segments might be attributable to linkage disequilibrium, but an unknown experimental factor could not be ruled out. A later analysis reported that several top co-occurrence clusters appeared linked to parvovirus B19, influenza, CMV and Epstein-Barr virus. The earlier analysis of some 560 of the donors excluded around 17 rarely observed V segments, including chromosome 9 orphons, because counts were too low. CMV serostatus was the only immune exposure information available for the cohort. Presence/absence analyses assumed roughly uniform sequencing depth across donors, an assumption that may not hold. When HLA alleles, especially DR and DQ, strongly co-occurred, TCR associations were difficult to assign to individual alleles. Broadly in line with IMGT annotations, most TCR beta V segments showed up in productive rearrangements about 87% or about 30% of the time in an earlier analysis of around 550 of the donors. In a later genetic analysis, fewer N-insertions in productive TCRs were reported among donors in an Asian-associated ancestry cluster than the approximately 630-donor mean. A later analysis found that most CMV-associated TCR beta chains appeared HLA-restricted, with HLA associations seemingly driven largely by CMV exposure. The study gave a list of 150 to 200 TCR beta chains associated with cytomegalovirus. In a later analysis, HLA-associated TCR beta chains showed more clonal expansion and lower generation probabilities than non-associated chains that were equally common. A group of highly shared sequence variants was considered likely to be a technical artifact of the sequencing pipeline. In both the original and validation cohorts, the classifier was reported to diagnose cytomegalovirus status with high specificity and sensitivity. Some IMGT-functional V segments, including TRBV6-2 and TRBV6-3, could not be distinguished by the 87-base-pair reads and were therefore excluded.

This clone was seen just once. Its antigen has not been determined. Qualities for individual bases were not recorded, and no much larger clone is one base off. V and J are truncated by 8 bases and 2 bases respectively, leaving an intervening sequence of 19 bases. Including cysteine and phenylalanine, the CDR3 has 15 amino acids. Only CDR3 DNA is held: 45 bases, read in frame from base 1. Looking up the germline V gene yields CDR1 SNHLY and CDR2 FYNNEI. Library preparation employed the immunoSEQ multiplex PCR assay. A mixture of 60 forward primers for TCR Vbeta segments and 13 reverse primers for TCR Jbeta segments was used in the multiplex PCR. The CDR3 region of rearranged TCR beta genes was amplified from genomic DNA by a multiplex PCR assay. Amplified TCR beta libraries were sequenced as 87-base-pair reads on the Illumina HiSeq System. The paper's data handling went like this. In a later analysis, 70 million to 95 million unique TCR beta chains were counted across the 500 to 850 repertoires, and around 11 million of these chains were shared by at least two donors. Raw reads were error-corrected and collapsed into unique sequences by a nearest-neighbor algorithm in which closely related sequences were merged to remove PCR and sequencing errors. Alignment of CDR3 sequences to IMGT reference sequences was used to assign V, D and J gene segments. For a sequence to be retained, a match of at least six nucleotides was required to both a V gene segment and a J gene segment. Rearrangements were classified as productive when the CDR3 lacked stop codons and remained in frame with V and J, and all other rearrangements were classified as non-productive. CDR3 was defined according to IMGT convention as the region running from the second conserved V-encoded cysteine to the conserved J-encoded phenylalanine. The earlier analysis of some 600 of the donors excluded sequences that lacked an unambiguous match to a single V gene segment. In an earlier analysis of 587 of the donors, a V segment was called functional when productive rearrangements were above 56.7%, and segregating when the standard deviation between donors exceeded 5%. A statistical classification framework was built to diagnose cytomegalovirus status from the catalog of TCR beta chain sequences. In a later analysis, TCR nucleotide sequences were compared against IMGT/GENE-DB human TR gene sequences so that V and J genes could be assigned. A later analysis assigned CDR3 sequences and most-parsimonious VDJ recombination scenarios with the TCRdist pipeline. In a later analysis, each TCR beta chain was defined by its CDR3 amino acid sequence together with its V-gene family, and reads without a unique V-gene family were excluded. As a way to deal with suspected cross-contamination and a sequencing artifact, a later analysis dropped 640 or so nucleotide sequences that were highly shared and had low generation probability. In a later analysis, a clonal expansion index for each public chain was calculated from normalized within-repertoire ranks of inferred template counts. A later analysis computed generation probabilities with a VDJ recombination model fitted to out-of-frame rearrangements, and checked the results against IGoR. In a later analysis, hypergeometric tests were used to score TCR-TCR, TCR-HLA and TCR-CMV co-occurrence, with a repertoire-size bias correction applied to TCR pairs. In a later analysis, false discovery rates were estimated by permuting HLA or CMV assignments 20 times. In a later analysis, co-occurring TCRs were grouped using DBSCAN, with TCRdist sequence similarity added in when clustering inside HLA-allele-positive subsets. Repertoires with fewer than 30,000 or more than 120,000 public chains were left out of co-occurrence clustering, as were five repertoires with anomalous nucleotide sharing. This immuneACCESS table, as held by TCRdb, lists in-frame sequences with V and J called but not all clones. Of the missing ones, under half trace to an unresolved V gene in checked studies; the others have no known cause. D and trimming come from the DNA, and the V and J calls and clone size come from that table. Recorded for this sample are about 130,000 clones; 79% of them occurred a single time. Approximately 7% of the sample rests with the top ten.

The cohort comprised 550 to 700 healthy bone marrow donors. At the time of sampling, all cohort members were nominally healthy, though unrecorded immune exposures were likely present. The donor was CMV seropositive and belonged to the group of 270 or so seropositive cohort members. A peripheral blood sample was collected from each donor, and TCR beta sequencing was performed on peripheral blood mononuclear cells. Genomic DNA was extracted from the blood cell samples with the Qiagen DNeasy Blood Extraction Kit. The sequence joins TRBV2 to TRBJ2-7, with the D gene not clear enough to name. The sequence derives from a man aged 40-50 years in good health and CMV-seropositive. Sequencing was carried out using PBMCs. The CDR3: CASAHPLVTTYEQYF. The bases read TGTGCCAGCGCACACCCCCTGGTCACGACCTACGAGCAGTACTTC.